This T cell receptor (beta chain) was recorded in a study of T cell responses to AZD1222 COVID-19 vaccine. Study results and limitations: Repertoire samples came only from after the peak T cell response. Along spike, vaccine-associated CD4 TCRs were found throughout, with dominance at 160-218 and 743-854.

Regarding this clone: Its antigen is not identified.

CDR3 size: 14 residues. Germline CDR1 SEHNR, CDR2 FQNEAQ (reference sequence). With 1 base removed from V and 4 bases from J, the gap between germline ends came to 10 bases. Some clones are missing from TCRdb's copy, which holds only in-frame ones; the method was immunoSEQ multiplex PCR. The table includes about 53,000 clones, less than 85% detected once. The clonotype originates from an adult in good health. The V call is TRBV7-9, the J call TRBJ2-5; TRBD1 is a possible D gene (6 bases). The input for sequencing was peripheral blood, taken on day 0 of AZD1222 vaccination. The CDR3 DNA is TGTGCCAGCAGCTTAGGTCAGGGGATAGAGACCCAGTACTTC. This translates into CASSLGQGIETQYF.